Sequencing of this TCR beta chain was carried out in a study of blood T cell repertoires in COVID-19 (dated by TCRdb to the early 2020s). With respect to the entire study: Collaborator samples came from the United States, Italy and Spain and covered acute and convalescent phases of COVID-19. The material from the prospective study consisted of cDNA or gDNA derived from T cells, B-cell-depleted T cells, or PBMCs. Samples were obtained from the ongoing ImmuneRACE study (first 160 participants) and from 1,254 subjects provided by 6 global collaborators. The repertoires were released in a freely available public database meant as a resource for research on the immune response to SARS-CoV-2. Nearly every sample came with metadata listing a de-identified subject ID, COVID-19 status, age in years and sex. Subjects who had been exposed to COVID-19, were actively infected with it, or had recovered from it provided the deeply sampled blood TCRbeta repertoires that made up the dataset. Where HLA class I and class II types were available, the types were taken from metadata supplied by the sample provider, not from assay-based typing. Overall study outcomes, separate from this receptor: How much clinical and demographic metadata was included differed by source and by participant, and the metadata was provided uncurated.

In the prospective study, participants were 18 to 89 years old, resided in about two dozen geographic areas of the United States, and were enrolled through a virtual design. In the prospective study, participants were assigned to cohorts based on the clinical history participants reported in a screening survey and a study questionnaire. In the prospective study, mobile phlebotomists collected whole blood, serum and a nasopharyngeal or oropharyngeal swab from each participant. Over an approximately 2-month period, participants in the prospective study had the option of providing additional blood draws and questionnaires. Prospective study blood samples were shipped either frozen or at room temperature before DNA extraction. The germline V gene gives CDR1 as SNHLY and CDR2 as FYNNEI. The CDR3 covers 14 residues, taking in both the cysteine and the phenylalanine. Just CDR3 DNA is preserved here, 42 bases in frame from base 1. Here V drops 3 bases and J drops 9 bases, and the junction holds 10 bases not matched to any gene.

The immunoSEQ Assay, a bias-controlled multiplex PCR, was used to amplify TCRbeta CDR3 regions from genomic DNA. The published analysis was carried out like this. The number of nucleated cells in each sample was estimated from the amplification of reference gene primers within the assay. To quantify the absolute abundance of each unique TCRbeta CDR3 rearrangement, sequence reads were collapsed and filtered. Productive Simpson clonality was computed per sample as the square root of Simpson's diversity index over productive rearrangements. The table was pulled from immuneACCESS by TCRdb, which kept in-frame rearrangements only. Such tables lose some clones; where checked, under half of the loss comes from unresolved V genes, and the rest has no known cause. That table gives V, J and clone size, and the DNA gave D and trimming. For this sample there are roughly 250,000 clones; approximately 90% appear just once. The ten biggest clones cover about 2% of the sample.

As concerns this clone: Its antigen remains unidentified. Base quality data are lacking; no much larger clone is found one base away.

The receptor's source is a middle-aged woman with acute COVID-19. Recombination joined TRBV2 with TRBJ2-7; 8 bases in between match TRBD2. The source material was PBMCs or T cells enriched from blood (not recorded which). The DNA sequence reads TGTGCCAGCAGTGAGAATCGGGGGGGCCTTAGGCAGTACTTC. This translates into CASSENRGGLRQYF.